This TCR beta chain is drawn from a study of T cells after yellow fever vaccination. Study outcomes and limitations: Reappearance after the booster was observed for most primary-vaccination clones (roughly 97% CD4, around 90% CD8). CD4 and CD8 compartments shared a small share of clonotypes, likely from convergent recombination.

This clonotype was picked up a small number of times. The antigen is undetermined. Production of TCR cDNA was by 5'RACE template switching, which also added a universal primer site and UMIs. TCRdb reprocessed the 5' RACE reads with MiXCR, giving one entry per CDR3 protein. This table holds under 600,000 distinct CDR3 sequences, 13% found once. The CDR3 has 13 amino acids. Germline V CDR1 and CDR2: DFQATT, SNEGSKA (reference sequence). The V and J ends lost 2 bases and 4 bases respectively, with 10 bases between them. The TCR sequence derives from a man aged 25-40 years who received the YFV17D yellow fever vaccine. Material: PBMCs, obtained on the day of the yellow fever booster vaccination. The V call is TRBV20-1, the J call TRBJ2-3; the D gene is possibly TRBD2 (5 bases). The CDR3 nucleotides read TGCAGTGCTAGACCGATTAGCGCAGATACGCAGTATTTT. This gives the protein CSARPISADTQYF.